The next 32 T cell receptor beta chains were all read from a single sample in a study of OX40 agonist ivuxolimab in advanced cancers. Only in-frame clones appear in the TCRdb table, and some are missing; sequencing was by immunoSEQ multiplex PCR. The sample lists about 94,000 clones, about 88% occurring once. The specimen was CD4+ or CD8+ T cells sorted from blood, collected in a trial of the OX40 agonist ivuxolimab. All receptors come from an adult with an advanced solid tumor such as melanoma, head and neck, liver or kidney cancer.

This clone turned up a few times. The genes are TRBV5-1 and TRBJ1-1; the D gene is possibly TRBD1 (5 bases). The CDR3 length is 13 residues. Germline CDR1 is SGHRS and CDR2 is YFSETQ. V lost 3 bases and J lost 6, with 12 bases in between. Here the CDR3 DNA reads TGCGCCAGCAGCTCGACAGTCGACGCTGAAGCTTTCTTT. Amino acid sequence: CASSSTVDAEAFF.

The CDR3 reads CASRPGQGFYGYTF. The DNA for the CDR3 is TGTGCCAGTAGGCCGGGACAGGGCTTCTATGGCTACACCTTC. The chain combines TRBV19 with TRBJ1-2; 9 positions match TRBD1. The V and J ends lost 6 bases and 4 bases, in that order; junction bases with no gene match: 6. Germline V gene lookup returns CDR1 LNHDA and CDR2 SQIVND (reference sequence). The CDR3 covers 14 residues.

The chain links TRBV5-1 to TRBJ2-7, with 7 bases identical to TRBD2. With V trimmed by 0 bases and J by 5 bases, 14 bases remained unmatched. Germline CDR1 reads SGHRS; CDR2 reads YFSETQ. The CDR3 is 17 amino acids. The CDR3 reads CASSLASISSSGDEQYF. CDR3 in DNA: TGCGCCAGCAGCTTGGCCTCTATTTCTTCTAGCGGAGACGAGCAGTACTTC.

This chain uses TRBV7-7 with TRBJ2-5; 9 bases line up with TRBD2. The CDR3 extends over 14 amino acids. Germline V gives CDR1 SSHAT, CDR2 FNYEAQ (reference sequence). The J segment lost 5 bases and the V segment lost 5 bases, leaving 6 bases of the junction unmatched. CDR3 nucleotides: TGTGCCAGCAGCATGGAGCGGGGGGCTGAGACCCAGTACTTC. It codes for CASSMERGAETQYF.

The gene calls are TRBV13 and TRBJ1-2; D gene ambiguous. V lost 2 bases and J lost 4, with 14 bases in between. The length of the CDR3 is 15 residues. Germline V lookup: CDR1 PRHDT, CDR2 FYEKMQ (reference sequence). The CDR3 DNA sequence: TGTGCCAGCAGCTTATCTGTCGGCGACACCTATGGCTACACCTTC. Translated: CASSLSVGDTYGYTF.

The rearrangement links TRBV21-1 to TRBJ2-7; the DNA was not compared with TRBD2, the D call given in the table. TRBV21-1 is assigned pseudogene status. The CDR3 contains 15 residues. CDR3 sequence reads: CASSKARGRGYEQYF. The CDR3 DNA is TGTGCCAGCAGCAAAGCGCGGGGGCGGGGATACGAGCAGTACTTC.

The gene calls are TRBV7-9 and TRBJ2-1; TRBD2 aligns across 9 bases. Germline CDR1 reads SEHNR; CDR2 reads FQNEAQ (reference sequence). This CDR3 is built from 15 residues. With 4 bases clipped from V and 4 bases from J, the junction kept 5 bases outside the gene matches. CDR3 DNA: TGTGCCAGCAGCTCCAGCGGGGGGCCGTACAATGAGCAGTTCTTC. Protein sequence: CASSSSGGPYNEQFF. The variable domain in full, with the rest retrieved from reference TRBV7-9 and TRBJ2-1, is DTGVSQNPRHKITKRGQNVTFRCDPISEHNRLYWYRQTLGQGPEFLTYFQNEAQLEKSRLLSDRFSAERPKGSFSTLEIQRTEQGDSAMYLCASSSSGGPYNEQFFGPGTRLTVL.

The chain has TRBV7-2 and TRBJ1-2, with D hard to call. The CDR3 is made up of 11 amino acids. The V gene's germline CDR1 is SGHTA and CDR2 FQGNSA. Trimming pared 2 bases from V and 4 bases from J, leaving 2 bases between. The CDR3 DNA reads TGTGCCAGCAGCTTACCCTATGGCTACACCTTC. The encoded protein is CASSLPYGYTF. The full variable domain, with the rest looked up from reference TRBV7-2 and TRBJ1-2, is GAGVSQSPSNKVTEKGKDVELRCDPISGHTALYWYRQSLGQGLEFLIYFQGNSAPDKSGLPSDRFSAERTGGSVSTLTIQRTQQEDSAVYLCASSLPYGYTFGSGTRLTVV.

The chain has TRBV20-1 and TRBJ2-3; D not certain. V gave up 4 bases and J gave up 6 bases, with 8 bases separating them. The CDR3 has 11 residues. Germline loops: CDR1 DFQATT, CDR2 SNEGSKA (reference sequence). DNA for the CDR3: TGCAGTGCTACCCGGGCGGATACGCAGTATTTT. This translates into CSATRADTQYF.

The genes are TRBV27 and TRBJ2-3; D remains unclear. Trimming removed 3 bases from V and 6 bases from J, with 10 bases in between. The germline V gene encodes CDR1 MNHEY and CDR2 SMNVEV (reference sequence). This CDR3 has 13 amino acids. The CDR3 is CASSLLPPDTQYF. CDR3 nucleotide sequence: TGTGCCAGCAGTTTGTTGCCTCCGGATACGCAGTATTTT.

The chain recombines TRBV5-1 with TRBJ2-3; D is undetermined. V lost 0 bases and J 3 bases, leaving 8 bases between the germline ends. The CDR3 contains 14 residues. Germline V gene sequence: CDR1 SGHRS, CDR2 YFSETQ. The CDR3 loop reads CASSLGGRTDTQYF. In DNA, the CDR3 is TGCGCCAGCAGCTTGGGAGGCAGAACAGATACGCAGTATTTT.

V usage is TRBV2 and J usage is TRBJ2-7, with a tentative D call TRBD1 (5 bases). CDR1 SNHLY and CDR2 FYNNEI come from the germline V gene. V was trimmed by 6 bases and J by 0 bases, leaving 12 bases between them. This CDR3 region has 14 residues. CDR3 sequence: CASRTRVASYEQYF. The CDR3, as DNA: TGTGCCAGCAGAACCAGGGTAGCCTCCTACGAGCAGTACTTC. Full variable domain (outside the CDR3, taken from reference TRBV2 and TRBJ2-7): EPEVTQTPSHQVTQMGQEVILRCVPISNHLYFYWYRQILGQKVEFLVSFYNNEISEKSEIFDDQFSVERPDGSNFTLKIRSTKLEDSAMYFCASRTRVASYEQYFGPGTRLTVT.

The rearrangement links TRBV6-6 to TRBJ1-5; TRBD1 is a possible D gene (6 bases). The germline V gene has CDR1 MNHNY and CDR2 SVGAGI (reference sequence). The CDR3 length is 14 residues. Trimming shortened V by 6 bases and J by 5 bases, and 14 bases separated the two germline ends. CDR3: CASRPQGIHQPQHF. The CDR3, as DNA: TGTGCCAGCAGACCCCAGGGGATCCATCAGCCCCAGCATTTT.

This chain links TRBV12-5 with TRBJ1-5, with D perhaps TRBD1 (6 bases). Germline-derived CDR1 and CDR2 are LGHNT and FRNRAP. This CDR3 spans 15 amino acids. Trimming took off 0 bases at V and 1 base at J, with 7 bases between the two ends. The CDR3 spells CASGLVGGSNQPQHF. For the CDR3, the DNA is TGTGCTAGTGGTTTGGTGGGGGGCAGCAATCAGCCCCAGCATTTT. Drawing the rest from reference TRBV12-5 and TRBJ1-5, the complete variable domain is DARVTQTPRHKVTEMGQEVTMRCQPILGHNTVFWYRQTMMQGLELLAYFRNRAPLDDSGMPKDRFSAEMPDATLATLKIQPSEPRDSAVYFCASGLVGGSNQPQHFGDGTRLSIL.

The chain carries TRBV5-4 and TRBJ2-7; 13 bases match TRBD2. Losses at the gene ends were 0 bases for V and 5 bases for J; bases not matched to a gene: 11. The CDR3 runs 18 residues. Germline loops: CDR1 SGHNT, CDR2 YYREEE (reference sequence). The CDR3 loop reads CASSLAVFGTSGVDEQYF. CDR3 DNA sequence: TGTGCCAGCAGCTTGGCAGTCTTCGGGACTAGCGGGGTTGACGAGCAGTACTTC.

This chain uses TRBV5-6 with TRBJ1-2; D is undetermined. The CDR3 has 14 amino acids. V was trimmed by 2 bases and J by 7 bases, leaving 15 bases between them. Germline V gives CDR1 SGHDT, CDR2 YYEEEE. The CDR3 DNA reads TGTGCCAGCAGCTTATTGCAGGCTCGAGGTGGCTACACCTTC. Encoded protein: CASSLLQARGGYTF.

V and J are TRBV25-1 and TRBJ2-3, with D possibly being TRBD1 (5 bases). V lost 8 bases and J lost 2, with 8 bases in between. This CDR3 has 12 amino acids. From germline, CDR1 is MGHDK and CDR2 SYGVNS. DNA for the CDR3: TGTGCCAGCTCAGGGTCCACAGATACGCAGTATTTT. It is translated as CASSGSTDTQYF.

This chain links TRBV4-2 with TRBJ1-4; the match to TRBD1 covers 8 bases. The length of the CDR3 is 16 residues. Germline V gene data show CDR1 as LGHNA and CDR2 as YNFKEQ. The V gene end was trimmed by 5 bases and the J gene end by 7 bases; junction bases not matched to a gene: 12. CDR3 sequence reads: CASSAGQRDRLEKLFF. The CDR3, as DNA: TGTGCCAGCAGCGCGGGCCAACGGGACAGGCTTGAAAAACTGTTTTTT.

V and J are TRBV7-3 and TRBJ2-3, with 13 bases lining up with TRBD2. Germline loops: CDR1 SGHTA, CDR2 FQGTGA. CDR3 size: 17 residues. V gave up 5 bases and J gave up 5 bases; unmatched junction bases: 10. CDR3 DNA sequence: TGTGCCAGCAGCCCCCTCTTAGGACTAGCGGGGGTAGATACGCAGTATTTT. Translation gives CASSPLLGLAGVDTQYF. Together with reference TRBV7-3 and TRBJ2-3, the CDR3 gives the full variable domain: GAGVSQTPSNKVTEKGKYVELRCDPISGHTALYWYRQSLGQGPEFLIYFQGTGAADDSGLPNDRFFAVRPEGSVSTLKIQRTERGDSAVYLCASSPLLGLAGVDTQYFGPGTRLTVL.

DNA for the CDR3: TGTGCCAGCAGCGCCTCAGGGAGGGATAATGAAAAACTGTTTTTT. Translated: CASSASGRDNEKLFF. The chain carries TRBV9 and TRBJ1-4; D perhaps matches TRBD1 (5 bases). In germline, CDR1 is SGDLS, CDR2 YYNGEE. Trimming removed 3 bases at V and 4 bases at J, with 13 bases between. The CDR3 totals 15 residues.

This clone was detected only once. This chain joins TRBV6-5 and TRBJ2-7; maybe TRBD1 (6 bases). V lost 4 bases and J lost 1, with 14 bases in between. Germline CDR1 and CDR2: MNHEY and SVGAGI. The CDR3 runs to 15 residues. The CDR3 is CASSSGTLLSYEQYF. CDR3 bases: TGTGCCAGCAGTTCCGGGACACTTCTATCCTACGAGCAGTACTTC.

The gene calls are TRBV7-2 and TRBJ2-7, with a tentative D call TRBD2 (6 bases). The germline V gene has CDR1 SGHTA and CDR2 FQGNSA. With 0 bases removed from V and 0 bases from J, the gap between germline ends came to 12 bases. CDR3 size: 16 residues. Written as DNA, the CDR3 is TGTGCCAGCAGCTTAGCAGGAGGGGCGAGCTCCTACGAGCAGTACTTC. This gives the protein CASSLAGGASSYEQYF.

Written as DNA, the CDR3 is TGCAGCGTCAAACAGGGGGCTTCGGGAAACACCATATATTTT. It translates to CSVKQGASGNTIYF. The chain links TRBV29-1 to TRBJ1-3; TRBD1 matches at 9 bases. Germline trimming cut 6 bases from V and 4 bases from J; bases unmatched to any gene: 7. CDR1 SQVTM and CDR2 ANQGSEA come from the germline V gene. This CDR3 has 14 amino acids.

The chain has TRBV7-4 and TRBJ1-5; no definite D call. Germline CDR1 reads SGHVT; CDR2 reads SQSDAQ. Trimming cost V 2 bases and J 7 bases, with 15 bases left between them. This CDR3 is built from 15 residues. Written as DNA, the CDR3 is TGTGCCAGCAGCTTAATGAGACGGCAAGAACAGCCCCAGCATTTT. Translation: CASSLMRRQEQPQHF. Full variable domain (remainder filled in from reference TRBV7-4 and TRBJ1-5): GAGVSQSPRYKVAKRGRDVALRCDSISGHVTLYWYRQTLGQGSEVLTYSQSDAQRDKSGRPSGRFSAERPERSVSTLKIQRTEQGDSAVYLCASSLMRRQEQPQHFGDGTRLSIL.

The rearrangement joins TRBV18 to TRBJ2-7; TRBD1 agrees at 9 bases. CDR3 size: 15 residues. The germline gives CDR1 KGHSH, CDR2 LQKENI. Trimming removed 0 bases from V and 3 bases from J; junction bases left unmatched: 3. CDR3 bases: TGTGCCAGCTCACCACCGGGACAGGGTATCTACGAGCAGTACTTC. Translated: CASSPPGQGIYEQYF.

This rearrangement joins TRBV10-3 to TRBJ1-5; 10 nucleotides align to TRBD1. The V gene end was trimmed by 9 bases and the J gene end by 6 bases; junction bases not matched to a gene: 8. The germline CDR1 and CDR2 sequences are ENHRY and SYGVKD. The CDR3 is 14 amino acids. In DNA form, the CDR3 reads TGTGCCATAAAGACAGGGGGCGAGGGTCAGCCCCAGCATTTT. Residues: CAIKTGGEGQPQHF.

The DNA of the CDR3 is TGTGCCAGCAGCCACAACCTATACGAGCAGTACTTC. This translates into CASSHNLYEQYF. The rearrangement links TRBV5-5 to TRBJ2-7, with D unresolved. This CDR3 is built from 12 residues. Trimming removed 4 bases at V and 4 bases at J, with 9 bases between. Germline loops: CDR1 SGHKS, CDR2 YYEKEE (reference sequence).

The genes are TRBV5-4 and TRBJ2-3, with 14 bases that match TRBD2. Germline CDR1 reads SGHNT; CDR2 reads YYREEE (reference sequence). The V segment lost 4 bases and the J segment 6 bases; nucleotides outside the gene matches: 10. The CDR3 covers 17 residues. Here the CDR3 reads CASSLTPGLAGVDTQYF. The CDR3 region has the DNA TGTGCCAGCAGCCTCACTCCGGGACTAGCGGGGGTGGATACGCAGTATTTT.

The rearrangement uses TRBV18 and TRBJ2-1; TRBD2 agrees at 9 bases. Germline V gene lookup returns CDR1 KGHSH and CDR2 LQKENI. With V trimmed by 3 bases and J by 7 bases, 10 bases remained unmatched. The CDR3 contains 16 residues. This CDR3 is CASSPGGSSGVNEQFF. CDR3 coding DNA: TGTGCCAGCTCACCTGGGGGTTCTAGCGGGGTTAATGAGCAGTTCTTC. Using reference TRBV18 and TRBJ2-1 for the parts outside the CDR3, the full variable domain is NAGVMQNPRHLVRRRGQEARLRCSPMKGHSHVYWYRQLPEEGLKFMVYLQKENIIDESGMPKERFSAEFPKEGPSILRIQQVVRGDSAAYFCASSPGGSSGVNEQFFGPGTRLTVL.

The CDR3 protein is CASSQDFEGNRGNTIYF. In DNA, the CDR3 is TGCGCCAGCAGCCAAGACTTCGAGGGCAACCGGGGAAACACCATATATTTT. The chain has TRBV4-3 and TRBJ1-3; D not resolved. The CDR3 runs to 17 residues. Trimming stripped 0 bases from V and 4 bases from J, with 16 bases between. Germline V lookup: CDR1 LGHNA, CDR2 YSLEER.

CDR3 in DNA: TGTGCCAGCAATGAGATACAAGGGAGAGGGACCCAGTACTTC. Translation: CASNEIQGRGTQYF. The chain is built from TRBV6-1 and TRBJ2-5, with a weak D call TRBD2 (5 bases). V was trimmed by 7 bases and J by 7 bases, leaving 19 bases between them. The CDR3 length is 14 residues. Looked up from germline, CDR1 is MNHNS and CDR2 is SASEGT.

The CDR3 sequence: CASSLGPAGGELFF. In nucleotides, the CDR3 is TGTGCCAGCAGCTTGGGCCCCGCCGGAGGGGAGCTGTTTTTT. The rearrangement joins TRBV7-8 to TRBJ2-2; D remains unclear. Trimming removed 3 bases from V and 8 bases from J, with 13 bases in between. The CDR3 totals 14 residues. Germline V gene sequence: CDR1 SGHVS, CDR2 FQNEAQ.